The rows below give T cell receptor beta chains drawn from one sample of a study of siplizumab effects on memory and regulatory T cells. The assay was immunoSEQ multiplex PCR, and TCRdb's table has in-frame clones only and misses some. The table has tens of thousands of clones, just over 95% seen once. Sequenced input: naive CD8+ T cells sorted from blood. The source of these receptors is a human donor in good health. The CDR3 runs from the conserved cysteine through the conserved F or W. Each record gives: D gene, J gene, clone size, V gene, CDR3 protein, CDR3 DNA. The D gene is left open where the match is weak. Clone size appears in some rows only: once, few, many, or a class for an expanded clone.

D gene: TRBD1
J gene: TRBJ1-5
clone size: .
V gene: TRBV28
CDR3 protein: CASSQTGEQPQHF
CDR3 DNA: TGTGCCAGCAGTCAAACAGGGGAACAGCCCCAGCATTTT

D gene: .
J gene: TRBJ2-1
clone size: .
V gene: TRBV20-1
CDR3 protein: CSASSYNEQFF
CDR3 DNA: TGCAGTGCTAGCTCGTACAATGAGCAGTTCTTC

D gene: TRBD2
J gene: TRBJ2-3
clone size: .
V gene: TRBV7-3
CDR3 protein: CASSLLAGGTDTQYF
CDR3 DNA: TGTGCCAGCAGCTTACTAGCGGGGGGGACAGATACGCAGTATTTT

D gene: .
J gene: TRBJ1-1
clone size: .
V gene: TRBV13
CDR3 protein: CASSLGSMNTEAFF
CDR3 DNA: TGTGCCAGCAGCTTGGGGTCTATGAACACTGAAGCTTTCTTT

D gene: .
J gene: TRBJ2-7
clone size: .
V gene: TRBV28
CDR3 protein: CASTRSSYEQYF
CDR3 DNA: TGTGCCAGCACGAGGAGCTCCTACGAGCAGTACTTC

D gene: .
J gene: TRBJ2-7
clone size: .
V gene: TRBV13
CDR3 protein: CASSLGGGADEQYF
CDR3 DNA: TGTGCCAGCAGCTTGGGTGGGGGGGCCGACGAGCAGTACTTC

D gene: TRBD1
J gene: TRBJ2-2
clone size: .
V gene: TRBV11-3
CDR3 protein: CASSLPGTGYTGELFF
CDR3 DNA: TGTGCCAGCAGCCTTCCCGGGACAGGGTACACCGGGGAGCTGTTTTTT

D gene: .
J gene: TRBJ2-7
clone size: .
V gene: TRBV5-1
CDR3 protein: CASSPGASYEQYF
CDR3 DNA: TGCGCCAGCAGCCCGGGGGCCTCTTACGAGCAGTACTTC

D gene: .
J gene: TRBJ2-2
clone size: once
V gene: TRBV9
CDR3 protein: CASSDRRGGPTGELFF
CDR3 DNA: TGTGCCAGCAGCGATAGGAGGGGGGGGCCCACCGGGGAGCTGTTTTTT

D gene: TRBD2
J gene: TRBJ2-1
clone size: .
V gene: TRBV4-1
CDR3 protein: CASSHGGESLQFF
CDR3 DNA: TGCGCCAGCAGCCACGGGGGGGAGTCGTTGCAGTTCTTC

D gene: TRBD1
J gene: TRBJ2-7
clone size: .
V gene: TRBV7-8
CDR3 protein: CASSFGTVYEQYF
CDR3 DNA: TGTGCCAGCAGCTTCGGGACAGTCTACGAGCAGTACTTC

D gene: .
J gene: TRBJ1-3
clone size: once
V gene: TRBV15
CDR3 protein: CATSQGGSGNTIYF
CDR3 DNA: TGTGCCACCAGCCAGGGTGGTTCTGGAAACACCATATATTTT

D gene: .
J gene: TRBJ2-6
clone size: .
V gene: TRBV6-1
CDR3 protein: CASSVLSGANVLTF
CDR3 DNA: TGTGCCAGCAGTGTCCTCTCTGGGGCCAACGTCCTGACTTTC

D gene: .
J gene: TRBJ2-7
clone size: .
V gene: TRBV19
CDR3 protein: CASSMRQHSYEQYF
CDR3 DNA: TGTGCCAGTAGTATGCGACAGCACTCCTACGAGCAGTACTTC

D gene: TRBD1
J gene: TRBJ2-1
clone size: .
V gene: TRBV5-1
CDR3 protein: CASSFEDRGRDEQFF
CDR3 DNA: TGCGCCAGCAGCTTTGAGGACAGGGGGCGGGATGAGCAGTTCTTC

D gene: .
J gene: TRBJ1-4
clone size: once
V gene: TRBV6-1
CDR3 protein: CASSFGRGSELFF
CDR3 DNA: TGTGCCAGCAGTTTTGGGCGGGGTTCGGAACTGTTTTTT

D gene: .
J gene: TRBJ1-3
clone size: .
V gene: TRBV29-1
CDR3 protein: CSVEDNQGTIYF
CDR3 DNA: TGCAGCGTTGAAGACAACCAAGGCACCATATATTTT

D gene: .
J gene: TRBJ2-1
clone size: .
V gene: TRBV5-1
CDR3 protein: CASSLGVSSRNEQFF
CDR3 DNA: TGCGCCAGCAGCTTGGGGGTTAGCTCGAGGAATGAGCAGTTCTTC

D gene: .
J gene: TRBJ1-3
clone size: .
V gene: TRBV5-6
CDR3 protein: CASSLRPGTFSGNTIYF
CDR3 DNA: TGTGCCAGCAGCTTGCGTCCAGGGACCTTCTCTGGAAACACCATATATTTT

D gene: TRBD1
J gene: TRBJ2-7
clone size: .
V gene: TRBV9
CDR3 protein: CASSAYSGTGGNEQYF
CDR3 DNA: TGTGCCAGCAGCGCCTATTCCGGGACAGGGGGTAACGAGCAGTACTTC

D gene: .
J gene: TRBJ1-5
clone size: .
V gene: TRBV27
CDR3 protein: CASSLSAFNQPQHF
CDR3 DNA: TGTGCCAGCAGTTTATCGGCCTTCAATCAGCCCCAGCATTTT

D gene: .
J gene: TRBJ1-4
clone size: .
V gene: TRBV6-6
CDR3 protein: CASTIVVGEKLFF
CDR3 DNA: TGTGCCAGCACTATCGTCGTAGGTGAAAAACTGTTTTTT

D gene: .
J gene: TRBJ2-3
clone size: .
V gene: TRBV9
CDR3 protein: CASSDRTDTQYF
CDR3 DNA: TGTGCCAGCAGCGACCGGACAGATACGCAGTATTTT

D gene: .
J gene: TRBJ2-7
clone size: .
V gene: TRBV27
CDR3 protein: CASSGQEGSYEQYF
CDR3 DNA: TGTGCCAGCAGTGGACAAGAAGGGTCCTACGAGCAGTACTTC

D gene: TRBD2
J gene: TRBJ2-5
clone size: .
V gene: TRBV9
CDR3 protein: CASSAPLAGGLGETQYF
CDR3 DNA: TGTGCCAGCAGCGCCCCCTTAGCGGGGGGGCTTGGGGAGACCCAGTACTTC

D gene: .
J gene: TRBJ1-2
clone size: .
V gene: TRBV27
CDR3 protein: CASSFTGTNYGYTF
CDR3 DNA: TGTGCCAGCAGTTTTACAGGGACTAACTATGGCTACACCTTC

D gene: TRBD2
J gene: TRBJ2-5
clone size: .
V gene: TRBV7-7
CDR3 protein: CASSLQRGIQETQYF
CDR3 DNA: TGTGCCAGCAGCTTACAGCGGGGGATCCAAGAGACCCAGTACTTC

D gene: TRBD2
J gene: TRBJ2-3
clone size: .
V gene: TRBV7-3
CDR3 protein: CASSLWTSGGLSTDTQYF
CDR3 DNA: TGTGCCAGCAGCTTATGGACTAGCGGGGGGCTGTCCACAGATACGCAGTATTTT

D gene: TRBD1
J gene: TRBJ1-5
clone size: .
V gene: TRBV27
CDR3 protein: CASRTGGNQPQHF
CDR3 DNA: TGTGCCAGCAGAACAGGGGGTAATCAGCCCCAGCATTTT

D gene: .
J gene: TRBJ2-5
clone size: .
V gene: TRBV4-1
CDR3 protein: CASSQVGEGTQYF
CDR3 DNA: TGCGCCAGCAGCCAAGTGGGTGAGGGGACCCAGTACTTC

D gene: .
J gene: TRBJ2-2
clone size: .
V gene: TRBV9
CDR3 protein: CASSAGAGNTGELFF
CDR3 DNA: TGTGCCAGCAGCGCTGGGGCGGGGAACACCGGGGAGCTGTTTTTT

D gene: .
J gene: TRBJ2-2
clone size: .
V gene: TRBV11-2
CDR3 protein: CASSPPRGADGELFF
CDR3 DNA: TGTGCCAGCAGCCCCCCCCGGGGGGCAGACGGGGAGCTGTTTTTT

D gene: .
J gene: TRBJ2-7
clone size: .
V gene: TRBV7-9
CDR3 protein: CASSLVDFGEQYF
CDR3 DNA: TGTGCCAGCAGCTTAGTGGATTTTGGTGAGCAGTACTTC

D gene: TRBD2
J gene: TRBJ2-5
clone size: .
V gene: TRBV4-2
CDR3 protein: CASSQGLEAGGVETQYF
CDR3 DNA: TGTGCCAGCAGCCAAGGTTTAGAGGCGGGGGGCGTCGAGACCCAGTACTTC

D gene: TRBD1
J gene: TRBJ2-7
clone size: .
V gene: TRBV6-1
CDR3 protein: CASSDRGVGSYEQYF
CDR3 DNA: TGTGCCAGCAGCGACAGGGGGGTGGGCTCCTACGAGCAGTACTTC

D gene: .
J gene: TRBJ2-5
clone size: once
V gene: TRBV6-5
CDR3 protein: CASGVETQYF
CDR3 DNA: TGTGCCAGCGGTGTCGAGACCCAGTACTTC

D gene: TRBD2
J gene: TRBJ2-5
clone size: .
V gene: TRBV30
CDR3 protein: CAWLKRGGLDETQYF
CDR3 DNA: TGTGCCTGGTTAAAGCGGGGGGGCCTGGACGAGACCCAGTACTTC

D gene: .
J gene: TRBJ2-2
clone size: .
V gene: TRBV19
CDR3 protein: CASSIKALTNTGELFF
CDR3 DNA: TGTGCCAGTAGTATTAAGGCACTCACGAACACCGGGGAGCTGTTTTTT

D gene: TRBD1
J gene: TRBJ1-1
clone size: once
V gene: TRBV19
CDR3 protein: CASRQGGTEAFF
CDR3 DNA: TGTGCCAGTAGGCAGGGGGGGACTGAAGCTTTCTTT

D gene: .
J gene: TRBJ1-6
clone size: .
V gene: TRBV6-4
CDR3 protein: CASSDETFNSPLHF
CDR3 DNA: TGTGCCAGCAGTGACGAGACCTTTAATTCACCCCTCCACTTT

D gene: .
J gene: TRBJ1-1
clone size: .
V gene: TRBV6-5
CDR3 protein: CASSSGEGVTEAFF
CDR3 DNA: TGTGCCAGCAGTTCCGGTGAGGGGGTTACTGAAGCTTTCTTT

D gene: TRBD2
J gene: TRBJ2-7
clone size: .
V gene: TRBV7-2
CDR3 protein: CASSLVSVSGGAYEQYF
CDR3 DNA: TGTGCCAGCAGCTTAGTTTCCGTAAGCGGGGGGGCCTACGAGCAGTACTTC

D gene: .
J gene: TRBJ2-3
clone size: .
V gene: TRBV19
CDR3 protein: CASSQSPDTQYF
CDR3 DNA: TGTGCCAGTAGCCAGTCCCCAGATACGCAGTATTTT

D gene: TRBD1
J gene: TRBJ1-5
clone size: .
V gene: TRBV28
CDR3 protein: CASSSGTGEDQPQHF
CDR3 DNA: TGTGCCAGCAGCTCCGGGACAGGGGAGGATCAGCCCCAGCATTTT

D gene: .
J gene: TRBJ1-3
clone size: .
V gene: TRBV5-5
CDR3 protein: CASSLWNSGNTIYF
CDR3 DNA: TGTGCCAGCAGCTTGTGGAACTCTGGAAACACCATATATTTT

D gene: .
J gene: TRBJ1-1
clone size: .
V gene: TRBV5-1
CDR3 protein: CASSGMNTEAFF
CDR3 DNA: TGCGCCAGCAGCGGCATGAACACTGAAGCTTTCTTT

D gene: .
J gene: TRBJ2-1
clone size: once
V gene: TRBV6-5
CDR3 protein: CASTTGGLYNEQFF
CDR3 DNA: TGTGCCAGCACCACCGGGGGGCTATACAATGAGCAGTTCTTC

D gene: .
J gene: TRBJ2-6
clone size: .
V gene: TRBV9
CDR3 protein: CASSVAGPGANVLTF
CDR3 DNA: TGTGCCAGCAGCGTGGCGGGGCCTGGGGCCAACGTCCTGACTTTC

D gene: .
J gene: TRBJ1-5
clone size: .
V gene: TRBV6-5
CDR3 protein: CASSYSAVQPQHF
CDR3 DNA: TGTGCCAGCAGTTACTCAGCCGTTCAGCCCCAGCATTTT

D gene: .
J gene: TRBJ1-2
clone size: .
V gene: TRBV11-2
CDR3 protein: CASSLGQNYGYTF
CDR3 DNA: TGTGCCAGCAGCTTAGGCCAGAACTATGGCTACACCTTC

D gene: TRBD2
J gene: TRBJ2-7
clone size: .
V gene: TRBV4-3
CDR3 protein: CASSQDTSGVNYEQYF
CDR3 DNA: TGCGCCAGCAGCCAAGACACTAGCGGGGTGAACTACGAGCAGTACTTC

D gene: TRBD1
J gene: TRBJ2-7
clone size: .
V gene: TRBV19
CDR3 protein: CASSIATRGTGTYEQYF
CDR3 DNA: TGTGCCAGTAGTATAGCTACCAGGGGGACCGGAACCTACGAGCAGTACTTC

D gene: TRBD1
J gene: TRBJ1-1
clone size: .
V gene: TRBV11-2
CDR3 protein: CATTGGGYTEAFF
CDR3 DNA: TGTGCCACTACAGGGGGCGGTTACACTGAAGCTTTCTTT

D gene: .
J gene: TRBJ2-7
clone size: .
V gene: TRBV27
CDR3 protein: CASSFSSPYEQYF
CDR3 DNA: TGTGCCAGCAGTTTCAGCAGCCCCTACGAGCAGTACTTC

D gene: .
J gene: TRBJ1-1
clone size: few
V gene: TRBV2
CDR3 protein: CASSEARGYTEAFF
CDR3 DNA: TGTGCCAGCAGTGAAGCTAGGGGCTACACTGAAGCTTTCTTT

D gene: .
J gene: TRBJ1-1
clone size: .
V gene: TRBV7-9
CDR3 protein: CASSSTGKTEAFF
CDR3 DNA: TGTGCCAGCAGCTCCACAGGGAAAACTGAAGCTTTCTTT

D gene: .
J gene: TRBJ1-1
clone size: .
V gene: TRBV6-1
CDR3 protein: CASSSTGKEAFF
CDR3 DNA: TGTGCCAGCAGTTCCACAGGGAAAGAAGCTTTCTTT

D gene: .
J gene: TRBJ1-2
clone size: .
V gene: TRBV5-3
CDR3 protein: CARSLDEQGRYGYTF
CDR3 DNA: TGTGCCAGAAGCTTGGATGAACAGGGCCGCTATGGCTACACCTTC

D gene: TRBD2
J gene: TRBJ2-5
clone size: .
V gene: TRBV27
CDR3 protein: CATRMERGGGQETQYF
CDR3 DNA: TGTGCCACCAGAATGGAGCGGGGGGGAGGGCAAGAGACCCAGTACTTC

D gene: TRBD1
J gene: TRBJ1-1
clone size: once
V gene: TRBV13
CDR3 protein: CASSQLGQGAAEAFF
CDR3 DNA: TGTGCCAGCAGCCAGTTAGGACAGGGGGCCGCTGAAGCTTTCTTT